The rows below give T cell receptor beta chains drawn from one sample of a study of PD-1 blockade in classical Hodgkin lymphoma. Some clones are missing from TCRdb's copy, which holds only in-frame ones; the method was immunoSEQ multiplex PCR. The repertoire holds about 14,000 clones, about 82% seen once, with roughly 4.4% in the top ten. The sample was peripheral blood mononuclear cells (PBMCs), taken at baseline. These receptor sequences come from a human donor with classical Hodgkin lymphoma. Each CDR3 is given with its conserved first and last residue. The order of the fields is V gene, CDR3 protein.

v_call: TRBV5-1
cdr3_aa: CASSLAGLQETQYF

v_call: TRBV30
cdr3_aa: CAWSPYGTAVGYTF

v_call: TRBV14
cdr3_aa: CASSPLGGPRYNEQFF

v_call: TRBV9
cdr3_aa: CASSVEGDAYNEQFF

v_call: TRBV5-5
cdr3_aa: CASSLVLAETQYF

v_call: TRBV5-1
cdr3_aa: CASSLTQGHWNTEAFF

v_call: TRBV15
cdr3_aa: CATSRGLSNEQFF

v_call: TRBV5-6
cdr3_aa: CASSLTDNMNTEAFF

v_call: TRBV7-9
cdr3_aa: CASSFPGDLSYEQYF

v_call: TRBV9
cdr3_aa: CASSVASDDGYTF

v_call: TRBV21-1
cdr3_aa: CASNLWGREYF

v_call: TRBV4-3
cdr3_aa: CASSPVRGSGSVLDEQYF

v_call: TRBV2
cdr3_aa: CASRVEGFGNTEAFF

v_call: TRBV7-8
cdr3_aa: CASSLDRGSNEQFF

v_call: TRBV2
cdr3_aa: CAIDEGVAVGSEQFF

v_call: TRBV15
cdr3_aa: CATSSLGAYNEQFF

v_call: TRBV18
cdr3_aa: CASSTEAGTMKYNEQFF

v_call: TRBV29-1
cdr3_aa: CSAQGSGANVLTF

v_call: TRBV5-5
cdr3_aa: CASSLSRGAYEQYF

v_call: TRBV7-9
cdr3_aa: CASSWGGSSRGSYNSPLHF

v_call: TRBV4-3
cdr3_aa: CASSQESSGTDTQYF

v_call: TRBV29-1
cdr3_aa: CSAGGRTHGNYYGYTF

v_call: TRBV28
cdr3_aa: CASHGRGRDYEQYF

v_call: TRBV7-3
cdr3_aa: CASSPRVLAGDNEQFF

v_call: TRBV2
cdr3_aa: CASSLSRDRKNYEQYF

v_call: TRBV19
cdr3_aa: CASSAPFIDEQFF

v_call: TRBV30
cdr3_aa: CAWSQVGSQPQHF

v_call: TRBV4-1
cdr3_aa: CASSWSREGLNEQFF